This entry features one T cell receptor (beta chain) sequence. Its cognate antigen is unknown. These data originate in a study of T cell repertoires in cytomegalovirus infection. Across the whole study: Shared public TCR beta signatures pointed to both CMV infection and a matching HLA type.

TCRdb itself ran the reads through MiXCR, one entry per CDR3 protein. The table has 200,000 to 300,000 distinct CDR3 sequences, roughly 15% seen once. Study observations and caveats: Cumulative public TCR beta family frequency identified CMV carriers with the relevant HLA. The ex vivo response showed dominance by HLA-C-restricted CMV-specific TCR beta clonotypes.

The CDR3 totals 15 residues. Between the trimmed V and J ends, which lost 0 bases and 8 bases, there was a span of 13 bases. Germline V CDR1 and CDR2: LGHNA, YSLEER. The sequence derives from a human donor in good health (CMV status not recorded). Some clones in this sample may be carry-over from other donors' samples. The chain recombines TRBV4-3 with TRBJ1-4, with D maybe TRBD1 (6 bases). The sequenced material came from PBMCs. Here the CDR3 DNA reads TGCGCCAGCAGCCAAGATACAGGGAGGGGGGAAAAACTGTTTTTT. Protein sequence: CASSQDTGRGEKLFF.